This T cell receptor beta chain derives from a study of T cell responses to AZD1222 COVID-19 vaccine. Whole-study findings and limits: Two AZD1222 doses significantly raised spike-specific TCR breadth and depth over controls. The donors showed a predominance of white British ancestry and of females, with possible underestimation of clonal diversity. Among vaccine-associated CD4 TCRs, coverage spanned spike, with dominance at 160-218 and 743-854.

This clone was recorded once. Antigen: not known. Here immunoSEQ multiplex PCR was the method, and the copy in TCRdb shows in-frame clones only, minus some. The sample contains more than 100,000 clones, approximately 85% of which appear only once. Specimen: peripheral blood, collected 28 days after the second dose of the MenACWY control vaccine. This TCR came from an adult who received the MenACWY meningococcal vaccine as a control.

CDR3 bases: TGTGCCAGCAGCTTGGAACGGGGATACACCGGGGAGCTGTTTTTT. Protein: CASSLERGYTGELFF. This chain uses TRBV5-4 with TRBJ2-2, with a weak D call TRBD2 (5 bases). The CDR3 totals 15 residues. Trimming pared 0 bases from V and 3 bases from J, leaving 9 bases between. CDR1 is SGHNT and CDR2 is YYREEE in the germline V gene (reference sequence).